The next 18 T cell receptor beta chains were all read from a single sample in a study of shared clonotypes between healthy human individuals. Data came from immunoSEQ multiplex PCR; TCRdb stores just in-frame clones and leaves some out. The sample yields millions of clones, 85% to 95% seen once. Sequencing used naive CD4+ T cells from PBMCs. The subset was: CD45RA+ positively selected. Receptors were obtained from a man aged 18 to 30 in good health. Some clones in this sample may be carry-over from other donors' samples.

V and J are TRBV2 and TRBJ2-5, with 8 bases fitting TRBD2. V lost 5 bases and J lost 8; bases outside the gene matches: 13. The CDR3 runs 15 residues. The germline V gene has CDR1 SNHLY and CDR2 FYNNEI. The CDR3 protein is CASSITLAALQTQYF. As DNA, the CDR3 is TGTGCCAGCAGTATTACACTAGCGGCACTCCAAACCCAGTACTTC.

The J gene is TRBJ1-2, the V gene TRBV10-1, with D perhaps matching TRBD1 (5 bases). This CDR3 contains 15 residues. Trimming pared 4 bases from V and 0 bases from J, leaving 12 bases between. CDR1 WNHNN and CDR2 SYGVQD come from the germline V gene (reference sequence). The CDR3 protein is CASSGADRPNYGYTF. DNA of the CDR3: TGCGCCAGCAGTGGAGCCGACAGACCTAACTATGGCTACACCTTC.

The V gene is TRBV12-2, the J gene TRBJ2-1; the table's D call TRBD2 went unverified against the DNA. TRBV12-2 is noted as a pseudogene. The CDR3 has 14 residues. In DNA form, the CDR3 reads TGTGCAAGTCGCTTAGGAGCACGGGTCGGTGAGCAGTTCTTC. This encodes CASRLGARVGEQFF.

The chain joins TRBV18 to TRBJ2-3; 8 nucleotides line up with TRBD2. CDR3 length: 15 amino acids. Germline values: CDR1 KGHSH, CDR2 LQKENI. J was trimmed by 4 bases and V by 5 bases; bases with no gene match: 8. For the CDR3, the DNA is TGTGCCAGCTCAACTACTAGCGGAAACGCAGATACGCAGTATTTT. This gives the protein CASSTTSGNADTQYF.

This sequence joins TRBV7-2 and TRBJ2-3; tentative D call: TRBD2 (6 bases). The CDR3 totals 14 residues. V shed 5 bases and J shed 6 bases, with 15 bases lying between them. Germline CDR1 SGHTA, CDR2 FQGNSA. The DNA of the CDR3 is TGTGCCAGCAGCCCGGAGGGCGGAGTGGATACGCAGTATTTT. Protein: CASSPEGGVDTQYF.

The chain uses TRBV7-2 and TRBJ2-1; 7 positions agree with TRBD2. V was pared by 3 bases and J by 15 bases, with 11 bases of the junction left unmatched. The germline gives CDR1 SGHTA, CDR2 FQGNSA. The CDR3 spans 13 residues. CDR3 in amino acids: CASSLDTSDRSFF. In nucleotides, the CDR3 is TGTGCCAGCAGCTTGGACACTAGCGATCGCTCGTTCTTC.

The gene calls are TRBV5-1 and TRBJ2-1; D unclear. The V and J ends lost 4 bases and 1 base respectively, with 9 bases between them. From germline, CDR1 is SGHRS and CDR2 YFSETQ. The CDR3 has 14 amino acids. The CDR3 DNA follows: TGCGCCAGCAGCCCGGAAGTATCCTACAATGAGCAGTTCTTC. The encoded protein is CASSPEVSYNEQFF.

The chain combines TRBV5-4 with TRBJ2-3; 8 bases are shared with TRBD1. The junction had 4 bases not matched to a gene; V was cut back by 4 bases and J by 3 bases. The CDR3 covers 14 residues. The germline gives CDR1 SGHNT, CDR2 YYREEE (reference sequence). The CDR3 nucleotides read TGTGCCAGCAGCACGGACAGGGCTACAGATACGCAGTATTTT. It yields the protein CASSTDRATDTQYF.

A remark on this clone: Other DNA sequences in this sample translate to the same CDR3. V and J are TRBV28 and TRBJ2-5; D unresolved. Germline V CDR1 and CDR2: MDHEN, SYDVKM. The germline V and J ends were trimmed by 6 bases and 5 bases, with 7 bases remaining between them. The CDR3 totals 11 residues. CDR3 in DNA: TGTGCCAGCAGCCTATCCGAGACCCAGTACTTC. Encoded protein: CASSLSETQYF. The full variable domain, rest sourced from reference TRBV28 and TRBJ2-5, is DVKVTQSSRYLVKRTGEKVFLECVQDMDHENMFWYRQDPGLGLRLIYFSYDVKMKEKGDIPEGYSVSREKKERFSLILESASTNQTSMYLCASSLSETQYFGPGTRLLVL.

The table lists this clone with a count of one. The chain carries TRBV4-2 and TRBJ2-7; 7 positions match TRBD2. With V trimmed by 5 bases and J by 7 bases, 14 bases remained unmatched. This CDR3 contains 15 residues. Germline V gene data show CDR1 as LGHNA and CDR2 as YNFKEQ. CDR3 nucleotides: TGTGCCAGCAGCTCCCGGGCGGCTAGCGGTCTGGAGCAGTACTTC. Protein sequence: CASSSRAASGLEQYF.

The chain uses TRBV7-6 and TRBJ2-1; D possibly matches TRBD1 or TRBD2 (5 bases each). The CDR3 sequence is 17 residues long. Germline CDR1 reads SGHVS; CDR2 reads FNYEAQ. V lost 7 bases and J lost 6, with 25 bases in between. The CDR3 is CASTSPSTGARGNEQFF. In DNA form, the CDR3 reads TGTGCCAGCACTTCTCCCTCAACAGGAGCGAGGGGCAATGAGCAGTTCTTC.

J is TRBJ1-2 and V is TRBV11-3; no clear D gene. CDR1 is SGHNT, CDR2 YENEEA, per germline. V lost 4 bases, J lost 8 bases, and 23 bases lay in between. The CDR3 contains 16 residues. The CDR3 region is CASSSRVNYPHGGYTF. DNA of the CDR3: TGTGCCAGCAGCTCACGGGTTAATTACCCCCATGGCGGCTACACCTTC. The whole variable domain, remainder taken from reference TRBV11-3 and TRBJ1-2, is EAGVVQSPRYKIIEKKQPVAFWCNPISGHNTLYWYLQNLGQGPELLIRYENEEAVDDSQLPKDRFSAERLKGVDSTLKIQPAELGDSAVYLCASSSRVNYPHGGYTFGSGTRLTVV.

The chain recombines TRBV7-9 with TRBJ1-5; 11 bases fit TRBD1. The germline gives CDR1 SEHNR, CDR2 FQNEAQ (reference sequence). The CDR3 loop spans 18 amino acids. V lost 0 bases and J lost 1; bases outside the gene matches: 5. CDR3 amino acids: CASSLAGTGGGSNQPQHF. Here the CDR3 DNA reads TGTGCCAGCAGCTTAGCCGGGACAGGGGGAGGGAGCAATCAGCCCCAGCATTTT.

To note about this clone: An end of the junction does not agree with germline; a read error may underlie this. This rearrangement joins TRBV5-8 to TRBJ2-3, with D tentatively TRBD2 (5 bases). Germline CDR1 is SGHTS and CDR2 is YDEGEE. The CDR3 is made up of 11 amino acids. The DNA for the CDR3 is TGTGCCAGCAGCTTGTTTAAAGGAGGAAATTTT. Residues: CASSLFKGGNF.

CDR3 bases: TGCGCCAGCAGGATGGGGACAGCGAACACCGGGGAGCTGTTTTTT. It is translated as CASRMGTANTGELFF. The chain carries TRBV5-1 and TRBJ2-2; TRBD1 aligns across 7 bases. This CDR3 has 15 residues. J was trimmed by 0 bases and V by 5 bases; bases with no gene match: 4. In germline, CDR1 is SGHRS, CDR2 YFSETQ.

The CDR3 DNA sequence: TGTGCCTGGAGTTCCCCCGGGGAGCTGTTTTTT. Its translation is CAWSSPGELFF. The chain joins TRBV30 to TRBJ2-2; D is ambiguous. CDR1 is GTSNPN, CDR2 SVGIG, per germline (reference sequence). CDR3 length equals 11 residues. Trimming cost V 2 bases and J 6 bases, with 4 bases left between them.

The chain employs TRBV6-1 and TRBJ1-1; D is unclear. Germline V gene lookup returns CDR1 MNHNS and CDR2 SASEGT. This CDR3 is built from 11 residues. Between the trimmed V and J ends, which lost 1 base and 10 bases, there was a span of 7 bases. CDR3 bases: TGTGCCAGCAGTGAAGGGCATGCAGCTTTCTTT. This codes for CASSEGHAAFF.

This clone is a singleton in its sample. The chain has TRBV30 and TRBJ2-3; tentative D call: TRBD1 (5 bases). CDR1 and CDR2 from the germline V gene are GTSNPN and SVGIG (reference sequence). The CDR3 length is 12 residues. Deletions cut 3 bases from V and 8 bases from J, with 12 bases between. This CDR3 is CAWSDRMVTQYF. DNA for the CDR3: TGTGCCTGGAGCGACAGAATGGTTACGCAGTATTTT.